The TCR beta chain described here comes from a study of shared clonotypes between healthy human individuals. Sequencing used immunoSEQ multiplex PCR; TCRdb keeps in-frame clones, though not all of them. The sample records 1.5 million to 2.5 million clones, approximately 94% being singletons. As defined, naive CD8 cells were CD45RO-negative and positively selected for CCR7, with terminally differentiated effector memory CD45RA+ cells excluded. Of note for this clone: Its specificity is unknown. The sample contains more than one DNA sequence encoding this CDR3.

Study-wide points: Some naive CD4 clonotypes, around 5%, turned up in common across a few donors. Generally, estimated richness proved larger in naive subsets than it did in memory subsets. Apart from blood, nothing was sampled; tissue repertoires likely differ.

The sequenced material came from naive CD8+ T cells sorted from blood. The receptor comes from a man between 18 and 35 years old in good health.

CDR3 sequence: CASSEGQGYEQYF. The DNA of the CDR3 is TGCGCCAGCAGCGAGGGACAGGGCTACGAGCAGTACTTC. This chain links TRBV10-2 with TRBJ2-7, with 9 bases identical to TRBD1. The CDR3 runs to 13 residues. V lost 6 bases to trimming and J lost 3 bases; unmatched junction nucleotides: 3. The germline V gene encodes CDR1 WSHSY and CDR2 SAAADI.